These T cell receptor beta chains were read from a single sample in a study of T cell responses to AZD1222 COVID-19 vaccine. This table comes from immunoSEQ multiplex PCR, and its TCRdb copy is limited to in-frame clones, with some not included. The sample contains 80,000 to 100,000 clones, 89% of which appear only once. This material consisted of peripheral blood, taken on day 0 of MenACWY control vaccination. The receptors come from an adult in good health. CDR3s leave out the opening cysteine and the closing phenylalanine or tryptophan. A D gene is named only where the DNA matches it firmly. A clone size is listed for some rows: how often the clone was seen (once, few, many), or a class if it is expanded.

v_gene,d_gene,abundance,CDR3aa
TRBV11-3,.,once,ASSLNSFGTQY
TRBV7-3,TRBD2,.,ASSKGLATGELF
TRBV4-1,.,.,ASSQDLGRIGGTQY
TRBV12-5,.,.,ASGLASGTLFYSPLH
TRBV7-8,TRBD1,.,ASSYGQGLPENNQPQH
TRBV6-5,TRBD1,.,ASSKDRGRWTQY
TRBV4-3,TRBD2,.,ASSQGRQRGFEQF
TRBV27,.,.,ASSFIRGSGKAF
TRBV19,TRBD1,.,ASSITGQGYYEQY
TRBV11-2,.,.,ASSFNHEQY
TRBV5-1,.,.,ASSLDGGSNQPQH
TRBV11-2,.,.,ASSLDSGFRDEKLF
TRBV5-1,.,.,ASRRTIDRRYGYT
TRBV12-3/TRBV12-4,.,.,ASSLGGVGYT
TRBV6-2/TRBV6-3,TRBD1,.,ASSRGGEETQY
TRBV19,.,.,ASSLYKRGRVGGSYNEQF
TRBV9,.,.,ASSDRDSGGYT
TRBV5-6,.,.,ASSLVDTYEQY
TRBV30,.,once,AWRGPAYEQY
TRBV5-4,.,.,ASSLGTANTGELF
TRBV28,TRBD1,.,ASSSRGLNEKLF
TRBV10-3,TRBD1,.,AISVSGGGLEGEQY
TRBV5-1,.,.,ASSLGQANTEAF
TRBV28,.,.,ASSPQGPITDTQY
TRBV5-1,.,.,ASSSHPRSGGGGAF
TRBV7-8,.,.,ASSLGQGLHGYT
TRBV5-8,.,.,ASSLFGTGPYGYT
TRBV7-3,.,.,ASSPFGGDYEQY
TRBV28,.,.,ASSRLYQPQH